A single sample gave rise to the 14 T cell receptor beta chains below, sequenced in a study of blood T cell repertoires in COVID-19. Profiling relied on immunoSEQ multiplex PCR, and the TCRdb table lists in-frame clones only, not all of them. The data show a few hundred thousand clones, about 88% seen once. Sequencing was done on a sample of peripheral blood. The receptors come from a man between 18 and 29 years old with active or convalescent COVID-19.

The sample holds one count of this clone. The V and J genes are TRBV6-6 and TRBJ1-2, with D maybe TRBD1 (5 bases). Germline-derived CDR1 and CDR2 are MNHNY and SVGAGI (reference sequence). The CDR3 loop spans 12 amino acids. Trimming shortened V by 7 bases and J by 5 bases, and 11 bases separated the two germline ends. CDR3 sequence: CASNDRPYGYTF. In DNA, the CDR3 is TGTGCCAGCAACGACAGACCATATGGCTACACCTTC.

The chain employs TRBV19 and TRBJ2-1; tentatively, D is TRBD1 (6 bases). CDR3 length: 18 amino acids. The germline V gene has CDR1 LNHDA and CDR2 SQIVND (reference sequence). Trimming removed 6 bases at V and 0 bases at J, with 21 bases between. CDR3 in amino acids: CASSSPFGGAGSYNEQFF. The DNA of the CDR3 is TGTGCCAGTAGCAGCCCTTTTGGGGGCGCTGGCTCCTACAATGAGCAGTTCTTC.

V gene TRBV27 combines with J gene TRBJ1-6; unclear D gene. The CDR3 loop spans 12 amino acids. Germline V CDR1 and CDR2: MNHEY, SMNVEV (reference sequence). Trimming took 1 base from V and 11 from J, leaving 6 bases between them. The CDR3 nucleotides read TGTGCCAGCAGTTTATTCGGGGCACCCCTCCACTTT. Translated, it gives CASSLFGAPLHF.

In its sample, this clone was seen once. The chain couples TRBV2 to TRBJ2-2; D not certain. This CDR3 has 11 amino acids. Trimming stripped 4 bases from V and 5 bases from J, with 2 bases between. Germline V lookup: CDR1 SNHLY, CDR2 FYNNEI. The CDR3 sequence is CASSATGELFF. CDR3 DNA sequence: TGTGCCAGCAGTGCGACCGGGGAGCTGTTTTTT.

Only a few counts were recorded for this clone. The chain uses TRBV30 and TRBJ2-2; 8 bases align to TRBD1. The trim removed 2 bases at V and 4 bases at J, leaving 9 bases unmatched. The CDR3 is made up of 16 amino acids. The germline CDR1 and CDR2 sequences are GTSNPN and SVGIG (reference sequence). The chain's CDR3 is CAWSQEQGDTTGELFF. In DNA form, the CDR3 reads TGTGCCTGGAGTCAGGAACAGGGGGATACCACCGGGGAGCTGTTTTTT.

The V and J genes are TRBV2 and TRBJ2-1; no clear D gene. Germline values: CDR1 SNHLY, CDR2 FYNNEI. This CDR3 has 14 amino acids. Trimming cost V 5 bases and J 8 bases, with 16 bases left between them. The CDR3 loop reads CASSPVTGIHEQFF. CDR3 sequence (DNA): TGTGCCAGCAGTCCTGTTACGGGTATCCATGAGCAGTTCTTC.

J is TRBJ2-1 and V is TRBV6-5; 7 nucleotides align to TRBD1. V shed 6 bases and J 6 bases; nucleotides not matched to a gene: 5. This CDR3 is 13 amino acids long. Germline V gene sequence: CDR1 MNHEY, CDR2 SVGAGI. CDR3 region: CASSQGQANEQFF. As DNA, the CDR3 is TGTGCCAGCAGCCAAGGACAGGCCAATGAGCAGTTCTTC.

The V and J genes are TRBV6-2 or TRBV6-3 and TRBJ2-7; 7 bases map to TRBD1. The CDR3 spans 12 residues. The germline V gene encodes CDR1 MNHEY and CDR2 SVGEGT. The ends lost 6 bases at V and 5 bases at J; junction bases unmatched: 4. CDR3 bases: TGTGCCAGCAGCGACAGGGTAAACGAGCAGTACTTC. Its protein product is CASSDRVNEQYF.

This chain links TRBV18 with TRBJ1-1, with TRBD1 matching over 7 bases. CDR1 and CDR2 from the germline V gene are KGHSH and LQKENI. This CDR3 has 15 amino acids. Losses at the gene ends were 6 bases for V and 1 base for J; bases not matched to a gene: 8. Here the CDR3 DNA reads TGTGCCAGCTCCCCCACTAGGACAGGGAACACTGAAGCTTTCTTT. It encodes CASSPTRTGNTEAFF.

The table lists this clone with a few counts. CDR3 sequence reads: CASSPDRAGELFF. The CDR3 nucleotides read TGTGCCAGCTCACCGGACAGGGCCGGGGAGCTGTTTTTT. The J gene is TRBJ2-2, the V gene TRBV18; 8 bases are shared with TRBD1. The germline V gene encodes CDR1 KGHSH and CDR2 LQKENI. The ends lost 3 bases at V and 6 bases at J; junction bases unmatched: 0. This CDR3 has 13 amino acids.

The gene calls are TRBV29-1 and TRBJ2-5, with a weak D call TRBD1 (5 bases). V was trimmed by 4 bases and J by 5 bases, leaving 14 bases between them. This CDR3 contains 13 residues. The V gene's germline CDR1 is SQVTM and CDR2 ANQGSEA. CDR3 DNA sequence: TGCAGCGTTGCTCCCAGGGTAGGGGAGACCCAGTACTTC. This translates into CSVAPRVGETQYF. Complete variable domain (other parts from reference TRBV29-1 and TRBJ2-5): SAVISQKPSRDICQRGTSLTIQCQVDSQVTMMFWYRQQPGQSLTLIATANQGSEATYESGFVIDKFPISRPNLTFSTLTVSNMSPEDSSIYLCSVAPRVGETQYFGPGTRLLVL.

The V call is TRBV6-5, the J call TRBJ2-7, with 7 bases identical to TRBD1. CDR3 length equals 13 residues. The germline gives CDR1 MNHEY, CDR2 SVGAGI. The J segment lost 6 bases and the V segment lost 5 bases, leaving 7 bases of the junction unmatched. The CDR3 sequence is CASSHDREGEQYF. CDR3 nucleotide sequence: TGTGCCAGCAGTCACGACAGGGAAGGCGAGCAGTACTTC.

This rearrangement joins TRBV24-1 to TRBJ2-7; 8 positions match TRBD1. The V gene end was trimmed by 3 bases and the J gene end by 3 bases; junction bases not matched to a gene: 9. Germline CDR1 reads KGHDR; CDR2 reads SFDVKD. This CDR3 is 16 amino acids long. DNA of the CDR3: TGTGCCACCAGTGATGTCTCTAGACAGGGGCTCTACGAGCAGTACTTC. Residues: CATSDVSRQGLYEQYF.

About this clone itself: The junction shows a germline mismatch at one end, possibly a read error. V and J are TRBV7-2 and TRBJ2-4; 7 bases are shared with TRBD1. The CDR3 is 12 amino acids. CDR1 is SGHTA, CDR2 FQGNSA, per germline. This CDR3 is CASSQTGALTNF. The CDR3 nucleotides are TGTGCCAGCAGCCAAACAGGGGCGCTGACTAACTTC.